This T cell receptor (beta chain) appears in the sequencing data of a study of blood T cells in healthy people across ages. Germline CDR1 is MNHEY and CDR2 is SVGEGT. CDR3 size: 17 residues. Germline trimming cut 5 bases from V and 4 bases from J; bases unmatched to any gene: 13. The use of a sample-barcoded 5' primer and a J-beta primer mix characterized a second PCR of about 6 to 12 cycles. TCRdb ran MiXCR on the 5' RACE reads and lists one entry per CDR3 protein. The sample records 700,000 or so distinct CDR3 sequences, approximately 40% being singletons. Sequenced input: blood. The chain combines TRBV6-2 or TRBV6-3 with TRBJ1-2; 10 bases line up with TRBD1. The TCR originated in a man aged 80 or over in good health. The CDR3 region is CASSLRDRGELIYGYTF. In nucleotides, the CDR3 is TGTGCCAGCAGTCTCCGGGACAGGGGAGAATTGATCTATGGCTACACCTTC.